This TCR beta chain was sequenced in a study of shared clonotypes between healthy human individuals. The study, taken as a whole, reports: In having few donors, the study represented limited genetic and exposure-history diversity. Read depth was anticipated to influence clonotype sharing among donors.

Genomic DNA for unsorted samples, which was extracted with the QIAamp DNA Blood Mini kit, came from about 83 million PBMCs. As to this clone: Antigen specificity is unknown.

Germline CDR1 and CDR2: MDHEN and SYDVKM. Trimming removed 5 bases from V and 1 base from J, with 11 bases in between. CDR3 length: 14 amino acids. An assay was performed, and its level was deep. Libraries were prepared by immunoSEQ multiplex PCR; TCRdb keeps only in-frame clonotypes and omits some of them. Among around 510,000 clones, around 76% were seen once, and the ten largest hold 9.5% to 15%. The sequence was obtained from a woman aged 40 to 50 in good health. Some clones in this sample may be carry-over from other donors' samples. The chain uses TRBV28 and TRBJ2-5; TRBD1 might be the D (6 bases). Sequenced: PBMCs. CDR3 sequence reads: CASSGRQVQETQYF. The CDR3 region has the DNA TGTGCCAGCAGTGGGCGACAGGTCCAAGAGACCCAGTACTTC. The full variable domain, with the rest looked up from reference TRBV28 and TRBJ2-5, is DVKVTQSSRYLVKRTGEKVFLECVQDMDHENMFWYRQDPGLGLRLIYFSYDVKMKEKGDIPEGYSVSREKKERFSLILESASTNQTSMYLCASSGRQVQETQYFGPGTRLLVL.